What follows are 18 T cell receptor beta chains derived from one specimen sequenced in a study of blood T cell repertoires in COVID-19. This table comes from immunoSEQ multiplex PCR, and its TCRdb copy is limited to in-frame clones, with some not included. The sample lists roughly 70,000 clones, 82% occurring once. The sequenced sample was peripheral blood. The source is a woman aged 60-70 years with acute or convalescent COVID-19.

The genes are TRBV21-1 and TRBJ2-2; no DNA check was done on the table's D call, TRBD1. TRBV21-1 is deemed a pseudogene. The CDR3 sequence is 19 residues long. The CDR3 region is CASNDWDRVRRRDTGELFF. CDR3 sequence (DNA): TGTGCCAGCAACGACTGGGACAGGGTTAGGAGACGGGACACCGGGGAGCTGTTTTTT.

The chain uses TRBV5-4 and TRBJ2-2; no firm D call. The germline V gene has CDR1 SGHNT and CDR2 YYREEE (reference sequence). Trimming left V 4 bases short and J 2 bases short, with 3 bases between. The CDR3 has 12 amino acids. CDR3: CASSTNTGELFF. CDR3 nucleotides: TGTGCCAGCAGCACAAACACCGGGGAGCTGTTTTTT.

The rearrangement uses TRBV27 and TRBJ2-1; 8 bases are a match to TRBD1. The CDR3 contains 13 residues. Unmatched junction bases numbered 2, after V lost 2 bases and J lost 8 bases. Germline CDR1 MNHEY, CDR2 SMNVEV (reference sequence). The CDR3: CASSLQGAYEQFF. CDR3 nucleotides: TGTGCCAGCAGTTTACAGGGGGCCTATGAGCAGTTCTTC.

The CDR3 nucleotides read TGCGCCAGCAGCTTGGACCCAGCGGAGGCGGGAAACACCATATATTTT. Protein: CASSLDPAEAGNTIYF. The J gene is TRBJ1-3, the V gene TRBV5-1; D gene unclear. Germline V gene sequence: CDR1 SGHRS, CDR2 YFSETQ. The CDR3 is 16 residues long. V was pared by 0 bases and J by 4 bases, with 14 bases between.

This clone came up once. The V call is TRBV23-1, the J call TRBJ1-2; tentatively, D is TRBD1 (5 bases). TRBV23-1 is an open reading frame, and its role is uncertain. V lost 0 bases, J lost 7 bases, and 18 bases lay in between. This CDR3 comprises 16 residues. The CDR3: CASSQSTCGAGGGYTF. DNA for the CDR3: TGCGCCAGCAGTCAATCCACATGCGGGGCGGGGGGTGGCTACACCTTC.

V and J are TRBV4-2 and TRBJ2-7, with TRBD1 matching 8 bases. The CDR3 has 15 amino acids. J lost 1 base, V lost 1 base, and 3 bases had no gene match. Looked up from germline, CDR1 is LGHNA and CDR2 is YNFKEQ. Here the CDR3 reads CASSQAGTGSYEQYF. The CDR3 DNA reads TGTGCCAGCAGCCAAGCGGGGACAGGTTCCTACGAGCAGTACTTC.

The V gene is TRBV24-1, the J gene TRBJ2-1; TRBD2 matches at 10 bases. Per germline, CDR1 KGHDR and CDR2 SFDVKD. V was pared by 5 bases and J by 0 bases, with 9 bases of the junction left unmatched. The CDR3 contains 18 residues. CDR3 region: CATSGPSGSPSSYNEQFF. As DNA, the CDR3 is TGTGCCACCAGTGGGCCTAGCGGGAGCCCGAGCTCCTACAATGAGCAGTTCTTC.

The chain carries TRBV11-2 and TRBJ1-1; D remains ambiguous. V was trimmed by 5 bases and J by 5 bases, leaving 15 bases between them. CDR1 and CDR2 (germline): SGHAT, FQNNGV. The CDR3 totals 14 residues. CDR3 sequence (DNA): TGTGCCAGCAGCCCCGTGTCGAGGTATACTGAAGCTTTCTTT. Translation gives CASSPVSRYTEAFF. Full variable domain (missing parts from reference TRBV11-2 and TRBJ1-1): EAGVAQSPRYKIIEKRQSVAFWCNPISGHATLYWYQQILGQGPKLLIQFQNNGVVDDSQLPKDRFSAERLKGVDSTLKIQPAKLEDSAVYLCASSPVSRYTEAFFGQGTRLTVV.

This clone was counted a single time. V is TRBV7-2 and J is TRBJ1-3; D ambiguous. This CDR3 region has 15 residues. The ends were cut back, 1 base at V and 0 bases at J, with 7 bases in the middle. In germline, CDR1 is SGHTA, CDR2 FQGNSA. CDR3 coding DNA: TGTGCCAGCAGCTTAGGTTTATACTCTGGAAACACCATATATTTT. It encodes CASSLGLYSGNTIYF.

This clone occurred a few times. In DNA, the CDR3 is TGCAGCGTTGAAAGGTACGGGGAAGCTTTCTTT. Its translation: CSVERYGEAFF. The genes are TRBV29-1 and TRBJ1-1, with D unclear. CDR1 and CDR2 from the germline V gene are SQVTM and ANQGSEA. With 2 bases removed from V and 8 bases from J, the gap between germline ends came to 9 bases. CDR3 length: 11 amino acids. Together with reference TRBV29-1 and TRBJ1-1, the CDR3 gives the full variable domain: SAVISQKPSRDICQRGTSLTIQCQVDSQVTMMFWYRQQPGQSLTLIATANQGSEATYESGFVIDKFPISRPNLTFSTLTVSNMSPEDSSIYLCSVERYGEAFFGQGTRLTVV.

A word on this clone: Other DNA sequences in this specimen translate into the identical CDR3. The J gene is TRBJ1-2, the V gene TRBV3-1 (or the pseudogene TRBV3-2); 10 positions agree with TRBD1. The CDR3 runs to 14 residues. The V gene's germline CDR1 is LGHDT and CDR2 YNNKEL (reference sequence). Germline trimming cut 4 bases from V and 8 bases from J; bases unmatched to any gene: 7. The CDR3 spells CASSPTGGRGGYTF. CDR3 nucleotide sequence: TGTGCCAGCAGCCCGACAGGGGGCCGGGGCGGCTACACCTTC.

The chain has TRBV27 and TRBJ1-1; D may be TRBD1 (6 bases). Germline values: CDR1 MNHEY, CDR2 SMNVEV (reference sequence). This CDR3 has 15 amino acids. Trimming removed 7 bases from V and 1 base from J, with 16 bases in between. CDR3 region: CASNPEGGTNTEAFF. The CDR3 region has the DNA TGTGCCAGCAACCCGGAAGGGGGTACGAACACTGAAGCTTTCTTT.

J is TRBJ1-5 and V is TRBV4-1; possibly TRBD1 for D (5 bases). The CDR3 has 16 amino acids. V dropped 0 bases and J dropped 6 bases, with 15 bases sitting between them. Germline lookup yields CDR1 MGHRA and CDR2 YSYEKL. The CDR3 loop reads CASSQEFGGLGQPQHF. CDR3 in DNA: TGCGCCAGCAGCCAAGAATTCGGGGGACTGGGTCAGCCCCAGCATTTT.

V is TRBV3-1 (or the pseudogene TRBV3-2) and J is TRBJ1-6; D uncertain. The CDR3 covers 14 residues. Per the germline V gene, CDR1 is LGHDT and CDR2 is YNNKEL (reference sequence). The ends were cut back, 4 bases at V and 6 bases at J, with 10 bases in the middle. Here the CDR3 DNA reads TGTGCCAGCAGCCTGAAGCACAGTAATTCACCCCTCCACTTT. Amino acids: CASSLKHSNSPLHF.

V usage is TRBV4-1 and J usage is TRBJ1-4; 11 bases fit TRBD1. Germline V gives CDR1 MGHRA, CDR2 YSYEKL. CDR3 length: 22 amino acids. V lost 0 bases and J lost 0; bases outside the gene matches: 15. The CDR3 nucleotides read TGCGCCAGCAGCCAAGACCGGACAGGGGGCGATCCTAGTGCGGCAACTAATGAAAAACTGTTTTTT. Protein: CASSQDRTGGDPSAATNEKLFF.

As DNA, the CDR3 is TGTGCCAGTAGTACACGACAGGGGAAGAAATATGAGCAGTTCTTC. Amino acid sequence: CASSTRQGKKYEQFF. The chain combines TRBV19 with TRBJ2-1; 8 nucleotides align to TRBD1. Looked up from germline, CDR1 is LNHDA and CDR2 is SQIVND (reference sequence). Unmatched junction bases numbered 10, after V lost 4 bases and J lost 8 bases. This CDR3 is built from 15 residues.

This chain's CDR3 is CASSLLSDSSEQFF. Here the CDR3 DNA reads TGTGCCAGCAGTTTATTATCGGACTCCAGTGAGCAGTTCTTC. The rearrangement uses TRBV27 and TRBJ2-1; weak D call: TRBD2 (5 bases). Germline CDR1 and CDR2: MNHEY and SMNVEV (reference sequence). This CDR3 is 14 amino acids long. Trimming took off 1 base at V and 9 bases at J, with 13 bases between the two ends.

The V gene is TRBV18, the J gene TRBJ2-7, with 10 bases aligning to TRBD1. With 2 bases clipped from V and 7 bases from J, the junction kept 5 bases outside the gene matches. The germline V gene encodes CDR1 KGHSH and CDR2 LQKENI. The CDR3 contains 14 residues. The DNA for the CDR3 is TGTGCCAGCTCACCAGGGGGACAGGGGAAGGAGCAGTACTTC. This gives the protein CASSPGGQGKEQYF.